Listed here is a single T cell receptor (beta chain). The antigen is undetermined. Sequencing was performed with immunoSEQ multiplex PCR; in TCRdb, only in-frame clones are kept and a portion is missing. The repertoire holds around 23,000 clones, with 73% as singletons. This sample is part of a study of T cells after posttransplantation cyclophosphamide. Broader study findings: Later blood repertoires were often dominated by clones from the donor CD8+ memory compartment. Recipient CMV seropositivity and CMV reactivation strongly tracked TRB clonality.

The related graft donor's blood sample was taken on the day of bone marrow donation. The CDR3 totals 13 residues. Germline V gene lookup returns CDR1 SGHTA and CDR2 FQGNSA. V was trimmed by 5 bases and J by 8 bases, leaving 15 bases between them. The TCR sequence derives from an older woman in good health, CMV-negative, and a related stem cell transplant donor. V is TRBV7-2 and J is TRBJ1-2; tentatively, D is TRBD1 (6 bases). The sample comprised memory CD4+ T cells sorted from PBMCs. The CDR3 here is CASSRRGGKGYTF. CDR3 bases: TGTGCCAGCAGCCGAAGGGGGGGGAAAGGCTACACCTTC. Variable domain in full (rest from reference TRBV7-2 and TRBJ1-2): GAGVSQSPSNKVTEKGKDVELRCDPISGHTALYWYRQSLGQGLEFLIYFQGNSAPDKSGLPSDRFSAERTGGSVSTLTIQRTQQEDSAVYLCASSRRGGKGYTFGSGTRLTVV.